Presented here are 7 T cell receptor beta chains from one specimen sequenced in a study of blood T cell repertoires in COVID-19. The table came from immunoSEQ multiplex PCR; TCRdb's copy has only in-frame clones and leaves some out. The table shows around 90,000 clones, with roughly 88% occurring only once. Sequenced: peripheral blood. Every receptor here comes from a man in his fifties or sixties with COVID-19, enrolled during active disease.

There are a few counts of this clone. The genes are TRBV7-8 and TRBJ1-1; D is uncertain. Germline V lookup: CDR1 SGHVS, CDR2 FQNEAQ. Trimming took off 8 bases at V and 4 bases at J, with 14 bases between the two ends. CDR3 length: 13 residues. The CDR3 DNA reads TGTGCCAGCCAGGTGGGCGAGGGCACTGAAGCTTTCTTT. It translates to CASQVGEGTEAFF.

This clone has a single count. The chain employs TRBV6-6 and TRBJ1-5; D is unclear. Germline V gene data show CDR1 as MNHNY and CDR2 as SVGAGI (reference sequence). V was cut by 6 bases and J by 3 bases, with 12 bases left in between. CDR3 length: 14 amino acids. The DNA of the CDR3 is TGTGCCAGCAGCCCCGGACTCCTCAATCAGCCCCAGCATTTT. This gives the protein CASSPGLLNQPQHF.

This clone was detected a few times. At one end the junction does not follow the germline gene, possibly because of a read error. The chain uses TRBV7-7 and TRBJ2-1; TRBD2 aligns across 7 bases. The CDR3 spans 15 residues. Looked up from germline, CDR1 is SSHAT and CDR2 is FNYEAQ (reference sequence). CDR3 loop: CASSSGRASDNEQFF. CDR3 sequence (DNA): TGTGCTAGCAGCTCTGGGAGGGCCAGCGACAATGAGCAGTTCTTC.

The chain links TRBV7-9 to TRBJ1-1; no reliable D call. The germline V and J ends were trimmed by 3 bases and 4 bases, with 12 bases remaining between them. CDR1 is SEHNR and CDR2 is FQNEAQ in the germline V gene (reference sequence). The CDR3 extends over 14 amino acids. For the CDR3, the DNA is TGTGCCAGCAGCTTGCACCAGCGAGGCACTGAAGCTTTCTTT. The encoded protein is CASSLHQRGTEAFF.

The J gene is TRBJ1-4, the V gene TRBV2; 10 bases agree with TRBD1. Trimming at V came to 1 base and at J to 3 bases, leaving 5 bases not matched to a gene. From germline, CDR1 is SNHLY and CDR2 FYNNEI. The CDR3 spans 17 residues. The CDR3 protein is CASSEGTGGLANEKLFF. In DNA, the CDR3 is TGTGCCAGCAGTGAAGGGACAGGGGGTTTGGCTAATGAAAAACTGTTTTTT.

The V and J genes are TRBV19 and TRBJ2-3, with 9 bases aligning to TRBD2. The V and J ends lost 5 bases and 10 bases, in that order; junction bases with no gene match: 10. Germline V CDR1 and CDR2: LNHDA, SQIVND (reference sequence). This CDR3 contains 14 residues. CDR3 sequence: CASSLAGLAFAQYF. DNA of the CDR3: TGTGCCAGTAGTCTAGCGGGATTGGCGTTCGCGCAGTATTTT.

This rearrangement joins TRBV7-9 to TRBJ1-2; D unresolved. The CDR3 length is 11 residues. Germline V gene data show CDR1 as SEHNR and CDR2 as FQNEAQ (reference sequence). V was shortened by 1 base and J by 11 bases, with 8 bases between the two germline ends. DNA for the CDR3: TGTGCCAGCAGCTTAGGGCGGGGTTACACCTTC. This encodes CASSLGRGYTF.